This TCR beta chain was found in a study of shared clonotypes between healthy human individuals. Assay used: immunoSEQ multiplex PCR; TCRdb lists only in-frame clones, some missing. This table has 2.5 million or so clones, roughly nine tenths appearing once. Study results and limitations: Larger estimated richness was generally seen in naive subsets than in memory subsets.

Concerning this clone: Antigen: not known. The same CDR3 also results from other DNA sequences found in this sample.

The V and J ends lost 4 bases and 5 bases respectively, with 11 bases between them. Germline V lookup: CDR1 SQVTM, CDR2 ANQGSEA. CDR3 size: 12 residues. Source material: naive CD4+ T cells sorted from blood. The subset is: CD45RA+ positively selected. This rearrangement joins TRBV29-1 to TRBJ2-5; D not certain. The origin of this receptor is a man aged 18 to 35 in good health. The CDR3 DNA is TGCAGCGTTGTACCCTCTACGGAGACCCAGTACTTC. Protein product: CSVVPSTETQYF.